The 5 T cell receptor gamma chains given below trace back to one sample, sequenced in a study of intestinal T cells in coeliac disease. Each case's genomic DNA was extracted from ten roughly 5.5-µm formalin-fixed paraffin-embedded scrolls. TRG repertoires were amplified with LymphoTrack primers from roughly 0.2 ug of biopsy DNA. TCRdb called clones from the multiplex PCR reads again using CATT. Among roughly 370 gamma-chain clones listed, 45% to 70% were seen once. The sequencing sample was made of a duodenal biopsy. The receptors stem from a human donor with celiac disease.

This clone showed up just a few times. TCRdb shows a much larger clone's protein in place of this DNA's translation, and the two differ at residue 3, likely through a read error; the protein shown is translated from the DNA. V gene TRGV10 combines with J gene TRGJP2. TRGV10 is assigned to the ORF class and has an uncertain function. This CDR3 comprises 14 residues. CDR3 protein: CAVWELPSDWIKTF. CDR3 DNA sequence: TGTGCTGTGTGGGAACTACCTAGTGATTGGATCAAGACGTTT.

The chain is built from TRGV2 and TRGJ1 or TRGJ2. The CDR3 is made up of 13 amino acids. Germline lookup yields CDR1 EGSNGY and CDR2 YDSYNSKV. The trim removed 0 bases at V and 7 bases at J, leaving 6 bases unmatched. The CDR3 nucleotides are TGTGCCACCTGGGACGGGCTCGACTATAAGAAACTCTTT. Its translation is CATWDGLDYKKLF.

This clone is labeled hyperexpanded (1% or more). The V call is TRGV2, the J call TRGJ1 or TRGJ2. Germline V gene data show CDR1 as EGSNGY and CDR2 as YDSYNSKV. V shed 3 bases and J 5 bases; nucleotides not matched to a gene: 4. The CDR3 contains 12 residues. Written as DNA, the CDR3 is TGTGCCACCTGGGACCCGGATTATAAGAAACTCTTT. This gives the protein CATWDPDYKKLF.

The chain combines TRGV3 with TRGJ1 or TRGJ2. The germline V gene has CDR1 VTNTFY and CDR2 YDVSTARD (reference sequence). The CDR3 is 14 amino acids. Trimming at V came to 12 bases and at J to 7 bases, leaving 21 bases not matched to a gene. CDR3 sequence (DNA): TGTGCCGACCTGGTCCTCATACGCTACTATAAGAAACTCTTT. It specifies CADLVLIRYYKKLF.

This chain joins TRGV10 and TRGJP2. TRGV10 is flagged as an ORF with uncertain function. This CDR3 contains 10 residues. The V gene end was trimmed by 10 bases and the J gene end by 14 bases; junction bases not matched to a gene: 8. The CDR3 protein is CAAYFGIKTF. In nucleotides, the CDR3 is TGTGCTGCGTACTTCGGTATCAAGACGTTT.